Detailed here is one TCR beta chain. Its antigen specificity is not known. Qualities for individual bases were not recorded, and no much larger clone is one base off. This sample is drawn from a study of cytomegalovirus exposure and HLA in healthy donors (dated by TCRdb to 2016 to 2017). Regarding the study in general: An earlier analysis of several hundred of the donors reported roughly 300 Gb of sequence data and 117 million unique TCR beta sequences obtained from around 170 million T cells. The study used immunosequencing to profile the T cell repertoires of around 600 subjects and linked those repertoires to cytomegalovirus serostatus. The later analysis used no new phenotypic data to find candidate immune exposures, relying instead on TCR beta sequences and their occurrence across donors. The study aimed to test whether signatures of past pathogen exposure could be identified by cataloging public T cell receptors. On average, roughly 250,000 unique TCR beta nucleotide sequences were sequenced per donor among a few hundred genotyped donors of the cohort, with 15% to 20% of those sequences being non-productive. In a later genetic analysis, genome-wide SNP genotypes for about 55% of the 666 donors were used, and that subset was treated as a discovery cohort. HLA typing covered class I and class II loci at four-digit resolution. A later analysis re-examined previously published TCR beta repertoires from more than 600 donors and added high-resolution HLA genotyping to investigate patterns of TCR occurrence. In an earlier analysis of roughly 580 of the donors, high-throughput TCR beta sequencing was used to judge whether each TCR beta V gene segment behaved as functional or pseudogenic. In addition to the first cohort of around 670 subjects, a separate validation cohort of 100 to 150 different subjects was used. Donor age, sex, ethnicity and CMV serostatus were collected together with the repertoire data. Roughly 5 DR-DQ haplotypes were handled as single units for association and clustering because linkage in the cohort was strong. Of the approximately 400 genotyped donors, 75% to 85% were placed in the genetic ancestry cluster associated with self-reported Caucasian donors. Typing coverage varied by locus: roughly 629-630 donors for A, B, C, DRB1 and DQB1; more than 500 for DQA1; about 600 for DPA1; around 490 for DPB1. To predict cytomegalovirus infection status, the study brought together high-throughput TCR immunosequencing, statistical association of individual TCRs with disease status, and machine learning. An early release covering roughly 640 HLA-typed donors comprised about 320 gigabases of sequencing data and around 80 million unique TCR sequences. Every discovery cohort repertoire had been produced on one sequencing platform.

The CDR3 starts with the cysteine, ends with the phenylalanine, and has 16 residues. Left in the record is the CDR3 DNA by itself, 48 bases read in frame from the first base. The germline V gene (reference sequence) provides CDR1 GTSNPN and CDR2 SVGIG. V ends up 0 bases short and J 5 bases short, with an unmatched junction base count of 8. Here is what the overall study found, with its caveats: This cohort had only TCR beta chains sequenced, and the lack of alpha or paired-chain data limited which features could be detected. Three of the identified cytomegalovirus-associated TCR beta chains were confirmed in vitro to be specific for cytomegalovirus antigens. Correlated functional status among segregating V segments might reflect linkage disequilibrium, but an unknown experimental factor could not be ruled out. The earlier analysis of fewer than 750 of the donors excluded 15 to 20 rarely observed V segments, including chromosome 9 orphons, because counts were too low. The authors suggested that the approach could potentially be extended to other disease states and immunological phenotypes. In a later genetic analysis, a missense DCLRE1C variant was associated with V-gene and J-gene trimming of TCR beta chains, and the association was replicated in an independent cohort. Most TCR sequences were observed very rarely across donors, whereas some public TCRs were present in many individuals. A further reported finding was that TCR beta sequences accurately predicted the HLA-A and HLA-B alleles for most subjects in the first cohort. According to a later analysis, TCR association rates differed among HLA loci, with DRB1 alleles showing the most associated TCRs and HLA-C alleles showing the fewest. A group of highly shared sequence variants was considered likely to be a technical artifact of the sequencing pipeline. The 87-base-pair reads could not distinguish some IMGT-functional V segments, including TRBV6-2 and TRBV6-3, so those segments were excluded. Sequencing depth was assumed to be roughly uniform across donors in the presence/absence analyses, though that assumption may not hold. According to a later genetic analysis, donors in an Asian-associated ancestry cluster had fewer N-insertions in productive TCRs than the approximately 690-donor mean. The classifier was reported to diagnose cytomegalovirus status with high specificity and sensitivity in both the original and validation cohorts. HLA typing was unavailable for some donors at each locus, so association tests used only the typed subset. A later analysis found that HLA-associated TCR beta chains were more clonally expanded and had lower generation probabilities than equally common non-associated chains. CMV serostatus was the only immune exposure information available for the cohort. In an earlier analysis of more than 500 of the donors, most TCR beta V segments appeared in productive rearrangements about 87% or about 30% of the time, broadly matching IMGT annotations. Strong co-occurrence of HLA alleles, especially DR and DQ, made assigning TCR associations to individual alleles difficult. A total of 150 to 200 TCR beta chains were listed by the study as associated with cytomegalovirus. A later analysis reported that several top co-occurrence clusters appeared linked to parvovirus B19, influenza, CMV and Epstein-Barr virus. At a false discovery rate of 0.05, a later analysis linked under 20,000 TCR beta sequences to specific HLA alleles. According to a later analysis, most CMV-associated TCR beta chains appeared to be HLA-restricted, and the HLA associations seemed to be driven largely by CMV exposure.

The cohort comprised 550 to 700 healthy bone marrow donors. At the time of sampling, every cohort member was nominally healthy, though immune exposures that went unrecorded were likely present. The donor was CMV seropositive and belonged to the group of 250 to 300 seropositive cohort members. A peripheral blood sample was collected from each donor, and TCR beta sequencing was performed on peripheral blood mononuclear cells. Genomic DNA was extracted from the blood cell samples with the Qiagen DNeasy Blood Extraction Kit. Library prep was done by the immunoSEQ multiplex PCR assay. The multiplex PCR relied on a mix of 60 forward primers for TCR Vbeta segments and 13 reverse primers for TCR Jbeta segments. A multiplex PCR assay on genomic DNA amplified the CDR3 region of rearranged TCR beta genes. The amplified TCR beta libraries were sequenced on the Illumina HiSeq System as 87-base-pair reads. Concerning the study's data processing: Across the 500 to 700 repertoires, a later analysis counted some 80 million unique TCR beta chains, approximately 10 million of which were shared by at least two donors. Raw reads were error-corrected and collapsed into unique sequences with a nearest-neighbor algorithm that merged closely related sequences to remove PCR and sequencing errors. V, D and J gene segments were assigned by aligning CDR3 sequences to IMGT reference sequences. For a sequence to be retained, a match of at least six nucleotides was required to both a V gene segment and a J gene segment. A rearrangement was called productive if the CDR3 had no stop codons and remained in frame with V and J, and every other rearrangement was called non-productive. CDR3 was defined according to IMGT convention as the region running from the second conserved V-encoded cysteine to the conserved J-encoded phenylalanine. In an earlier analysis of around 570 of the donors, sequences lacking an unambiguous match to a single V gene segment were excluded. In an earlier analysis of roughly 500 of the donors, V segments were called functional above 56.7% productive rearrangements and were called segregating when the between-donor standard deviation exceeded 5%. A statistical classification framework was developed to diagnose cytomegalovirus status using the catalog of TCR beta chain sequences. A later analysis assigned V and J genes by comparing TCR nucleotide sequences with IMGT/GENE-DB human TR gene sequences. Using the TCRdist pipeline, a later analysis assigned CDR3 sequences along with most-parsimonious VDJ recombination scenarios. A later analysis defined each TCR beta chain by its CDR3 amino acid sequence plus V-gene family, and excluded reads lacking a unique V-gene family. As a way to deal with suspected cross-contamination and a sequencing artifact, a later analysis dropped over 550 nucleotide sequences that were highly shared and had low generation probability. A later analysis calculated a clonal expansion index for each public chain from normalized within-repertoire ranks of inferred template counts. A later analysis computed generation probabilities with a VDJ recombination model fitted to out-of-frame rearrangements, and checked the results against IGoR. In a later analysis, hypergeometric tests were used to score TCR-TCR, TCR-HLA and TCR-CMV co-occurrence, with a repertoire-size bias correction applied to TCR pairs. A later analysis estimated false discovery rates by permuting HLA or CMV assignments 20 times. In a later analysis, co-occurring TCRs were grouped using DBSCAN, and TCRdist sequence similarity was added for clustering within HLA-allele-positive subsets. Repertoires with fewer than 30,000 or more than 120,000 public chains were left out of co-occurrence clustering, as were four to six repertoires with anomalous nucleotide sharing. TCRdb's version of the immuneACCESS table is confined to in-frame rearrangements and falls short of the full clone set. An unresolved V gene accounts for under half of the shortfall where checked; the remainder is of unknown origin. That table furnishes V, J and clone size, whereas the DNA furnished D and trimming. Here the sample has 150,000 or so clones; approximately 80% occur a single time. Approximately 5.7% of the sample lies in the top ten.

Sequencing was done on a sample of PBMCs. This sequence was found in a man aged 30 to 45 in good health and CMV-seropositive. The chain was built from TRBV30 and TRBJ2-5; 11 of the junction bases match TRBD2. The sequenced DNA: TGTGCCTGGAGTGTCCTACCGGGACTAGCGGACGAGACCCAGTACTTC. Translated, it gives CAWSVLPGLADETQYF. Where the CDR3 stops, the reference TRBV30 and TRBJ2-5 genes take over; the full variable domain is SQTIHQWPATLVQPVGSPLSLECTVEGTSNPNLYWYRQAAGRGLQLLFYSVGIGQISSEVPQNLSASRPQDRQFILSSKKLLLSDSGFYLCAWSVLPGLADETQYFGPGTRLLVL.